This T cell receptor beta chain was obtained from a study of a mutant IDH1 vaccine in newly diagnosed glioma. Turning to the study itself: In some groups vaccination began 4-6 weeks post-radiotherapy; others received it with temozolomide. Patients under treatment included 62.5% males and roughly 40% females and had a mean age of approximately 40 years. Whole-study findings and limits: No link was apparently found between pseudoprogression and changes in top peripheral T cell clonotypes.

This table comes from immunoSEQ multiplex PCR, and its TCRdb copy is limited to in-frame clones, with some not included. The sample shows about 31,000 clones, 81% of them seen only once. V was trimmed by 3 bases and J by 3 bases, leaving 9 bases between them. CDR1 is MNHEY, CDR2 SVGAGI, per germline. The CDR3 length is 13 residues. Time point: week 35, safety follow-up. A 20-mer mutant IDH1 peptide at 300 ug was injected subcutaneously with topical imiquimod. A few counts support this clone. Its cognate antigen is unknown. This specimen consisted of PBMCs, obtained from a glioma patient whose treatment included an IDH1 peptide vaccine. The chain carries TRBV6-5 and TRBJ2-7; D remains unclear. This receptor was taken from a man younger than 45 with glioma. CDR3 in DNA: TGTGCCAGCAGTTATTTGGACGACTACGAGCAGTACTTC. This encodes CASSYLDDYEQYF.